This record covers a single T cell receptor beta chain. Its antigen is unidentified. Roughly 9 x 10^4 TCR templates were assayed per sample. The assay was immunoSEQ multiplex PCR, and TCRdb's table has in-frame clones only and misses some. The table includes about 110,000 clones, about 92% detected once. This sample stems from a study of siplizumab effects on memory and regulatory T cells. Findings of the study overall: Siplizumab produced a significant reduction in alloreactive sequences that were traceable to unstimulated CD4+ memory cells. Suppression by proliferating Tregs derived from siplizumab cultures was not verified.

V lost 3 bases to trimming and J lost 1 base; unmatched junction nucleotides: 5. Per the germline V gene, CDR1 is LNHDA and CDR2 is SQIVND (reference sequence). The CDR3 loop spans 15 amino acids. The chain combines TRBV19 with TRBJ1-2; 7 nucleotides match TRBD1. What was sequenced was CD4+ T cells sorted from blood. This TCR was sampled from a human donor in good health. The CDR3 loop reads CASSMSSGGNYGYTF. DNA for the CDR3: TGTGCCAGTAGTATGAGCTCAGGGGGTAACTATGGCTACACCTTC.